This T cell receptor (beta chain) stems from a study of blood T cell repertoires in COVID-19. Across the study: Sites in the United States, Italy and Spain provided acute and convalescent COVID-19 samples.

This clone occurred once. The CDR3 runs 15 residues. The V gene end was trimmed by 2 bases and the J gene end by 6 bases; junction bases not matched to a gene: 5. Looked up from germline, CDR1 is MNHNS and CDR2 is SASEGT. TCRdb's table, derived via immunoSEQ multiplex PCR, lists solely in-frame clones and lacks some. The data hold about 280,000 clones, with around 88% observed a single time. The chain has TRBV6-1 and TRBJ2-2; 8 bases agree with TRBD1. Sequencing input: PBMCs or T cells enriched from blood (not recorded which). The receptor comes from a woman between 35 and 50 years old who had recovered from COVID-19. The CDR3 loop reads CASSERQGRAGELFF. CDR3 in DNA: TGTGCCAGCAGTGAACGACAGGGGCGCGCCGGGGAGCTGTTTTTT.